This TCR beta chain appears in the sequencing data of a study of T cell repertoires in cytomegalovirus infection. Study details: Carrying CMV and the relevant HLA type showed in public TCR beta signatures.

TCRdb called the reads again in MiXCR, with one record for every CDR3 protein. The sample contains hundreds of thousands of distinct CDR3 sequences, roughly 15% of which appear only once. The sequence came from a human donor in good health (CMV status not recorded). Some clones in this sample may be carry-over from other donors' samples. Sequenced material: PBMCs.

Written as DNA, the CDR3 is TGCAGTGCTAGAGATCAGGGGACAGGCAATCAGCCCCAGCATTTT. Translation: CSARDQGTGNQPQHF. The chain is built from TRBV20-1 and TRBJ1-5; 7 bases match TRBD1. The V segment lost 0 bases and the J segment 2 bases; nucleotides outside the gene matches: 4. Germline CDR1 reads DFQATT; CDR2 reads SNEGSKA (reference sequence). The CDR3 runs to 15 residues.